Below are 22 T cell receptor beta chains sequenced from a single sample in a study of regulatory T cells in long-lasting Graves disease (dated by TCRdb to the early 2020s). This specimen's time point label, interpreted: newly diagnosed GD, antithyroid drugs for less than 3 months. For both TCR sequencing and RNA sequencing, RNA was extracted from PBMCs in TRIzol. Receptors were amplified or captured by multiplex PCR. Sequencing took place on an Illumina HiSeq 4000. TCR beta libraries were built with iRepertoire HTBI primers and Arm-PCR amplification of CDR3 regions. TCRdb took the public reads, trimmed them with fastp at Q25, ran MiXCR for clone calling and kept in-frame beta chains. Under each unique CDR3 protein, matching rows form one entry showing the most common genes and DNA. The sample table lists roughly 350,000 distinct CDR3 sequences, 16% of them with a count of one. Of the sample, 25% to 30% is held by the ten largest clones.

These same records also appear under a second study, on T cells in Graves' hyperthyroidism and ophthalmopathy.

The sample consisted of peripheral blood mononuclear cells (PBMCs), taken at new diagnosis, from a patient treated with antithyroid drugs. These receptors originate from a middle-aged man with Graves disease. Donor details come from another sample of the same person, matched by shared clones.

This clonotype was counted many times. This chain uses TRBV24-1 with TRBJ2-3; 9 bases align to TRBD2. The germline gives CDR1 KGHDR, CDR2 SFDVKD. With V trimmed by 5 bases and J by 1 base, 3 bases remained unmatched. CDR3 size: 15 residues. The CDR3 loop reads CATSGRGGRTDTQYF. The CDR3 DNA reads TGTGCCACCAGTGGGCGGGGGGGACGCACAGATACGCAGTATTTT.

This clonotype was detected a few times. The genes are TRBV5-1 and TRBJ2-2, with a possible D match to TRBD2 (6 bases). Trimming pared 2 bases from V and 4 bases from J, leaving 15 bases between. Germline V gives CDR1 SGHRS, CDR2 YFSETQ. This CDR3 spans 16 amino acids. The CDR3 sequence is CASSFTGTGGTGELFF. The CDR3 DNA follows: TGCGCCAGCAGCTTCACCGGGACTGGGGGCACCGGGGAGCTGTTTTTT.

This chain connects TRBV4-2 to TRBJ1-1; D uncertain. The germline V gene has CDR1 LGHNA and CDR2 YNFKEQ. The CDR3 has 15 residues. V was cut by 0 bases and J by 3 bases, with 11 bases left in between. In DNA form, the CDR3 reads TGTGCCAGCAGCCAAGAAAGGTTCGGTCACACTGAAGCTTTCTTT. Its protein product is CASSQERFGHTEAFF.

J is TRBJ1-5 and V is TRBV30; 10 bases align to TRBD1. This CDR3 has 15 amino acids. CDR1 is GTSNPN, CDR2 SVGIG, per germline (reference sequence). The V gene end was trimmed by 6 bases and the J gene end by 6 bases; junction bases not matched to a gene: 11. The DNA of the CDR3 is TGTGCCTGCAGCCCCCGGGACAGGGGTTTTCAGCCCCAGCATTTT. Amino acids: CACSPRDRGFQPQHF.

This clonotype has a handful of counts. CDR3 residues: CASNRRLAQSTGELFF. CDR3 nucleotides: TGTGCCAGCAACCGCAGACTAGCGCAGAGCACCGGGGAGCTGTTTTTT. The chain carries TRBV6-1 and TRBJ2-2, with 8 bases identical to TRBD2. Germline assignment: CDR1 MNHNS and CDR2 SASEGT. With 7 bases clipped from V and 4 bases from J, the junction kept 11 bases outside the gene matches. CDR3 length: 16 residues.

This clonotype was picked up many times. In DNA, the CDR3 is TGTGCCACCAGTAGGAGCGGGACCTACAATGAGCAGTTCTTC. This encodes CATSRSGTYNEQFF. The rearrangement uses TRBV24-1 and TRBJ2-1; 7 nucleotides match TRBD2. The germline CDR1 and CDR2 sequences are KGHDR and SFDVKD. V was pared by 6 bases and J by 2 bases, with 3 bases of the junction left unmatched. This CDR3 has 14 amino acids.

Points on this clonotype: The junction differs from germline at one of its ends, possibly a read error. This chain uses TRBV24-1 with TRBJ1-1, with TRBD1 matching 7 bases. The CDR3 is 15 amino acids. Germline V gene lookup returns CDR1 KGHDR and CDR2 SFDVKD. This CDR3 reads CASSWIGGQNTEAFF. The CDR3 DNA sequence: TGTGCCAGCAGTTGGATAGGGGGCCAGAACACTGAAGCTTTCTTT.

This clonotype has ten or more counts. This chain links TRBV7-2 with TRBJ2-1; tentatively, D is TRBD1 or TRBD2 (6 bases each). V lost 1 base and J 5 bases, leaving 12 bases between the germline ends. Germline assignment: CDR1 SGHTA and CDR2 FQGNSA. The CDR3 loop spans 15 amino acids. The CDR3 sequence: CASSLELGGHNEQFF. CDR3 nucleotide sequence: TGTGCCAGCAGCTTAGAGTTAGGGGGGCACAATGAGCAGTTCTTC.

The chain combines TRBV19 with TRBJ2-1; 7 bases map to TRBD1. With V trimmed by 7 bases and J by 4 bases, 10 bases remained unmatched. The CDR3 loop spans 15 amino acids. CDR1 and CDR2 (germline): LNHDA, SQIVND (reference sequence). Here the CDR3 DNA reads TGTGCCAGTACTGACAGGGAGTCCCTGTACAATGAGCAGTTCTTC. Its protein is CASTDRESLYNEQFF.

This clonotype was seen many times. The CDR3 is CAWTQGVGNIQYF. For the CDR3, the DNA is TGTGCCTGGACGCAGGGGGTCGGAAACATTCAGTACTTC. The gene calls are TRBV30 and TRBJ2-4, with TRBD1 identical over 7 bases. The CDR3 covers 13 residues. Germline lookup yields CDR1 GTSNPN and CDR2 SVGIG (reference sequence). With V trimmed by 4 bases and J by 6 bases, 6 bases remained unmatched.

In its sample, this clonotype was seen many times. The CDR3 here is CASSQGQGVGEQYF. The CDR3 DNA reads TGCGCCAGCAGCCAAGGTCAGGGAGTCGGCGAGCAGTACTTC. The chain links TRBV4-1 to TRBJ2-7; D may correspond to TRBD1 or TRBD2 (5 bases each). Trimming shortened V by 1 base and J by 6 bases, and 13 bases separated the two germline ends. CDR1 MGHRA and CDR2 YSYEKL come from the germline V gene. The CDR3 has 14 amino acids.

The table lists this clonotype with a few counts. The chain uses TRBV11-2 and TRBJ2-7; no reliable D call. CDR3 size: 13 residues. V dropped 5 bases and J dropped 6 bases, with 14 bases sitting between them. CDR1 is SGHAT, CDR2 FQNNGV, per germline. This CDR3 reads CASSPLARGEQYF. DNA of the CDR3: TGTGCCAGCAGCCCCCTGGCCCGCGGCGAGCAGTACTTC.

This clonotype was counted many times. The chain is built from TRBV6-1 and TRBJ2-7; no clear D gene. Per germline, CDR1 MNHNS and CDR2 SASEGT. Deletions cut 7 bases from V and 5 bases from J, with 15 bases between. This CDR3 is 13 amino acids long. CDR3 sequence: CASKGGGQDEQYF. The CDR3 coding sequence is TGTGCCAGCAAAGGTGGCGGTCAGGACGAGCAGTACTTC.

This clonotype has ten or more counts. The chain combines TRBV2 with TRBJ2-7, with D unresolved. Trimming removed 4 bases at V and 1 base at J, with 8 bases between. Germline V gene sequence: CDR1 SNHLY, CDR2 FYNNEI. The CDR3 has 13 residues. The CDR3 here is CASSAPLSYEQYF. In DNA, the CDR3 is TGTGCCAGCAGTGCCCCTTTATCCTACGAGCAGTACTTC. The full variable domain, completed using reference TRBV2 and TRBJ2-7, is EPEVTQTPSHQVTQMGQEVILRCVPISNHLYFYWYRQILGQKVEFLVSFYNNEISEKSEIFDDQFSVERPDGSNFTLKIRSTKLEDSAMYFCASSAPLSYEQYFGPGTRLTVT.

This clonotype was seen ten or more times. The chain employs TRBV7-9 and TRBJ2-3; possibly TRBD1 or TRBD2 for D (5 bases each). Germline loops: CDR1 SEHNR, CDR2 FQNEAQ (reference sequence). V lost 3 bases, J lost 0 bases, and 13 bases lay in between. The CDR3 length is 16 residues. The CDR3 loop reads CASSLGDGLSTDTQYF. Written as DNA, the CDR3 is TGTGCCAGCAGCTTGGGGGACGGATTGAGCACAGATACGCAGTATTTT.

As regards this clonotype: With a much larger clone just one base away, this may be a read error. Given the absence of the conserved phenylalanine or tryptophan at the CDR3 end, a read error is likely. The chain has TRBV28 and TRBJ1-4; no definite D call. CDR1 is MDHEN and CDR2 is SYDVKM in the germline V gene. V was clipped by 4 bases and J by 0 bases, with 18 bases between them. The CDR3 length is 18 residues. This CDR3 is CASSSPLQDTATNEKLFS. The CDR3 DNA is TGTGCCAGCAGTTCGCCTCTCCAGGATACTGCAACTAATGAAAAACTGTTTTCT.

Only a few counts were recorded for this clonotype. The chain is built from TRBV19 and TRBJ2-2; no clear D. Germline values: CDR1 LNHDA, CDR2 SQIVND (reference sequence). V gave up 5 bases and J gave up 5 bases, with 9 bases separating them. The CDR3 totals 13 residues. CDR3 sequence (DNA): TGTGCCAGTAGTGGCTACCAGACCGGGGAGCTGTTTTTT. Translated, it gives CASSGYQTGELFF.

The rearrangement joins TRBV4-2 to TRBJ1-2; tentatively, D is TRBD1 (5 bases). V was trimmed by 0 bases and J by 8 bases, leaving 10 bases between them. Germline V gene lookup returns CDR1 LGHNA and CDR2 YNFKEQ. This CDR3 contains 13 residues. CDR3: CASSQEGTGGYTF. The CDR3, as DNA: TGTGCCAGCAGCCAAGAGGGGACTGGGGGCTACACCTTC.

The rearrangement links TRBV5-6 to TRBJ2-5; D tentatively reads TRBD1 or TRBD2 (5 bases each). Looked up from germline, CDR1 is SGHDT and CDR2 is YYEEEE. V dropped 1 base and J dropped 6 bases, with 10 bases sitting between them. The CDR3 is made up of 13 amino acids. DNA of the CDR3: TGTGCCAGCAGCTTGTCCTGGGGGAAGACCCAGTACTTC. Translated: CASSLSWGKTQYF.

The table lists this clonotype with many counts. CDR3: CASSLAAGPEAFF. Here the CDR3 DNA reads TGCGCCAGCAGCTTGGCCGCCGGTCCTGAAGCTTTCTTT. J is TRBJ1-1 and V is TRBV5-1; no reliable D call. V lost 0 bases and J lost 6, with 9 bases in between. The CDR3 is made up of 13 amino acids. Germline CDR1 is SGHRS and CDR2 is YFSETQ.

This clonotype appeared many times. This chain uses TRBV18 with TRBJ2-5; 7 nucleotides line up with TRBD1. In germline, CDR1 is KGHSH, CDR2 LQKENI. This CDR3 comprises 17 residues. V dropped 4 bases and J dropped 2; count of bases not matched to a gene: 13. The CDR3 DNA reads TGTGCCAGCTCACTGAACCGACAGGGAGTAGATCAAGAGACCCAGTACTTC. This codes for CASSLNRQGVDQETQYF.

This clonotype was counted many times. The genes are TRBV20-1 and TRBJ2-3; D is perhaps TRBD2 (5 bases). Germline lookup yields CDR1 DFQATT and CDR2 SNEGSKA (reference sequence). This CDR3 has 15 residues. Trimming stripped 0 bases from V and 1 base from J, with 11 bases between. The CDR3 DNA reads TGCAGTGCTAGAGATTCGGGAAAAGGCACAGATACGCAGTATTTT. It codes for CSARDSGKGTDTQYF.